The clone carrying this T cell receptor beta chain appeared many times. The antigen is unknown. The record originates from a study of regulatory T cells in long-lasting Graves disease. The study's findings and limits: Preferential use of TRBV28, TRBJ1-2 and TRBJ2-5 was seen in persistent disease.

The CDR3 loop spans 13 amino acids. V was cut by 1 base and J by 6 bases, with 9 bases left in between. Time point: persistent/refractory GD, antithyroid drugs over 5 years with positive TRAb. RNA extracted from PBMCs served as the sequencing template. An endocrinology department located in Xi'an, China, was where the patients came from. Relying on iRepertoire HTBI primers and Arm-PCR of CDR3 regions, the team built TCR beta libraries. Original data processing: The samples included roughly 61 TRBV and over 13 TRBJ segments. MiXCR, applied by TCRdb to the multiplex PCR reads, yields one record per CDR3 protein. The V and J calls come from TCRdb's annotation, not from the publication. The sample holds 600,000 to 800,000 distinct CDR3 sequences, about 32% seen once.

The TCR originated in a female donor with Graves disease. The starting material was peripheral blood mononuclear cells (PBMCs), obtained when the disease was refractory, from a patient treated with antithyroid drugs. The V gene is TRBV12-3 or TRBV12-4, the J gene TRBJ1-1; possibly TRBD1 for D (5 bases). For the CDR3, the DNA is TGTGCCAGCAGTTTAGTGCAGGGCTCTGAAGCTTTCTTT. Protein sequence: CASSLVQGSEAFF.